A selection of T cell receptor beta chains follows, all from one sample in a study of blood T cell repertoires in COVID-19. Profiling relied on immunoSEQ multiplex PCR, and the TCRdb table lists in-frame clones only, not all of them. Counted here are 81,000 or so clones, 70% to 90% occurring once; the ten biggest clones make up roughly 8.9%. Sequenced sample: peripheral blood. Every receptor here comes from a man aged 45 to 65 with COVID-19, enrolled during active disease. CDR3s include the opening cysteine and the closing phenylalanine or tryptophan. The D gene is left open where the match is weak. Size tells how often a clone was seen (once, few, many) or the class of an expanded clone, and some rows leave it out.

v_call: TRBV6-5; d_call: NA; j_call: TRBJ1-1; clone_size: few; cdr3_aa: CASSYSGGGRDFF
v_call: TRBV6-1; d_call: NA; j_call: TRBJ2-7; clone_size: once; cdr3_aa: CASSDMNRLTDEQYF
v_call: TRBV3-1/TRBV3-2; d_call: NA; j_call: TRBJ1-1; clone_size: once; cdr3_aa: CASRVGGGTEAFF
v_call: TRBV4-2; d_call: NA; j_call: TRBJ1-2; clone_size: NA; cdr3_aa: CASSQEQGGGYTF
v_call: TRBV4-2; d_call: TRBD1; j_call: TRBJ1-2; clone_size: NA; cdr3_aa: CASSQETGRYYGYTF
v_call: TRBV28; d_call: TRBD1; j_call: TRBJ1-2; clone_size: NA; cdr3_aa: CASSPLWGQGVGGYTF
v_call: TRBV5-1; d_call: NA; j_call: TRBJ2-1; clone_size: once; cdr3_aa: CASSSGTLYNEQFF
v_call: TRBV28; d_call: TRBD2; j_call: TRBJ2-2; clone_size: NA; cdr3_aa: CASSSGTSGRRGTGELFF
v_call: TRBV7-9; d_call: TRBD2; j_call: TRBJ2-5; clone_size: NA; cdr3_aa: CASSWGLAEETQYF
v_call: TRBV11-2; d_call: NA; j_call: TRBJ2-7; clone_size: NA; cdr3_aa: CASSFPGGEQYF
v_call: TRBV4-2; d_call: NA; j_call: TRBJ1-1; clone_size: few; cdr3_aa: CASSQPPTVMNTEAFF
v_call: TRBV9; d_call: TRBD1; j_call: TRBJ2-5; clone_size: NA; cdr3_aa: CASSASGGRETQYF
v_call: TRBV3-1/TRBV3-2; d_call: NA; j_call: TRBJ2-7; clone_size: NA; cdr3_aa: CASSQAGRKNEQYF
v_call: TRBV25-1; d_call: NA; j_call: TRBJ1-4; clone_size: NA; cdr3_aa: CASRTVLNEKLFF
v_call: TRBV19; d_call: TRBD1; j_call: TRBJ2-7; clone_size: once; cdr3_aa: CASSRDRPYEQYF
v_call: TRBV2; d_call: TRBD2; j_call: TRBJ2-7; clone_size: NA; cdr3_aa: CASSTPGLAGATQYF
v_call: TRBV11-3; d_call: NA; j_call: TRBJ2-7; clone_size: NA; cdr3_aa: CASSSPSSDEQYF
v_call: TRBV3-1/TRBV3-2; d_call: NA; j_call: TRBJ2-1; clone_size: few; cdr3_aa: CASSRRGNEQFF
v_call: TRBV6-5; d_call: TRBD1; j_call: TRBJ1-1; clone_size: NA; cdr3_aa: CATDRGGGTEAFF
v_call: TRBV7-9; d_call: TRBD2; j_call: TRBJ2-7; clone_size: NA; cdr3_aa: CASSSRASGRNEQYF
v_call: TRBV28; d_call: TRBD1; j_call: TRBJ2-1; clone_size: NA; cdr3_aa: CASSSTRPGTGAYNEQFF
v_call: TRBV5-1; d_call: NA; j_call: TRBJ1-1; clone_size: NA; cdr3_aa: CASSLDHLRTEAFF
v_call: TRBV6-6; d_call: NA; j_call: TRBJ2-1; clone_size: NA; cdr3_aa: CASSYKQGTGEQFF
v_call: TRBV5-4; d_call: NA; j_call: TRBJ2-7; clone_size: NA; cdr3_aa: CASSPGAGALTYEQYF
v_call: TRBV7-2; d_call: NA; j_call: TRBJ2-7; clone_size: NA; cdr3_aa: CASSLWSGSSSYEQYF
v_call: TRBV28; d_call: NA; j_call: TRBJ2-1; clone_size: NA; cdr3_aa: CASSPSGSGYNEQFF
v_call: TRBV18; d_call: NA; j_call: TRBJ1-1; clone_size: NA; cdr3_aa: CASALFRENTEAFF
v_call: TRBV4-3; d_call: NA; j_call: TRBJ2-4; clone_size: once; cdr3_aa: CASSPGLGVKNIQYF
v_call: TRBV7-2; d_call: TRBD2; j_call: TRBJ2-1; clone_size: NA; cdr3_aa: CASRTLAGRYNEQFF
v_call: TRBV18; d_call: NA; j_call: TRBJ2-7; clone_size: NA; cdr3_aa: CASSPLSSYEQYF
v_call: TRBV5-4; d_call: NA; j_call: TRBJ1-2; clone_size: few; cdr3_aa: CASSLYSRGRGYTF
v_call: TRBV18; d_call: NA; j_call: TRBJ1-6; clone_size: NA; cdr3_aa: CASSPKSRAGLSAPLHF
v_call: TRBV19; d_call: TRBD1; j_call: TRBJ2-7; clone_size: NA; cdr3_aa: CASGDRAYEQYF
v_call: TRBV6-1; d_call: TRBD2; j_call: TRBJ2-5; clone_size: NA; cdr3_aa: CASSEKIAGGETQYF
v_call: TRBV7-2; d_call: TRBD1; j_call: TRBJ1-2; clone_size: NA; cdr3_aa: CASSLGTGPSNYGYTF
v_call: TRBV15; d_call: NA; j_call: TRBJ1-1; clone_size: few; cdr3_aa: CATSSKRGGTEAFF
v_call: TRBV6-5; d_call: TRBD2; j_call: TRBJ2-2; clone_size: NA; cdr3_aa: CASSKTSGNTGELFF
v_call: TRBV6-5; d_call: NA; j_call: TRBJ1-3; clone_size: NA; cdr3_aa: CASSLTVSGNTIYF
v_call: TRBV25-1; d_call: NA; j_call: TRBJ2-7; clone_size: NA; cdr3_aa: CASSGTTWPYEQYF
v_call: TRBV13; d_call: NA; j_call: TRBJ2-2; clone_size: few; cdr3_aa: CASSLDRAAAGELFF
v_call: TRBV18; d_call: TRBD2; j_call: TRBJ2-1; clone_size: NA; cdr3_aa: CASAGRLAGANEQFF
v_call: TRBV27; d_call: TRBD2; j_call: TRBJ2-7; clone_size: NA; cdr3_aa: CASSPRPGLAGGLSYEQYF
v_call: TRBV6-5; d_call: NA; j_call: TRBJ2-3; clone_size: NA; cdr3_aa: CASTLQALSTDTQYF
v_call: TRBV18; d_call: TRBD1; j_call: TRBJ1-1; clone_size: NA; cdr3_aa: CASSLPGQGTIIGAFF
v_call: TRBV6-5; d_call: NA; j_call: TRBJ2-2; clone_size: NA; cdr3_aa: CASSPDRLTTGELFF
v_call: TRBV25-1; d_call: NA; j_call: TRBJ2-5; clone_size: NA; cdr3_aa: CASSEYRVGETQYF
v_call: TRBV18; d_call: NA; j_call: TRBJ1-5; clone_size: NA; cdr3_aa: CASSRDTRGSNQPQHF
v_call: TRBV6-1; d_call: NA; j_call: TRBJ2-2; clone_size: many; cdr3_aa: CASSEEVARGLAGELFF
v_call: TRBV24-1; d_call: TRBD2; j_call: TRBJ2-7; clone_size: NA; cdr3_aa: CATSDPGGGRYEQYF
v_call: TRBV10-2; d_call: NA; j_call: TRBJ2-3; clone_size: NA; cdr3_aa: CASSNQGTDTQYF
v_call: TRBV15; d_call: TRBD1; j_call: TRBJ2-5; clone_size: NA; cdr3_aa: CATSRDRGRETQYF
v_call: TRBV3-1/TRBV3-2; d_call: TRBD1; j_call: TRBJ1-1; clone_size: NA; cdr3_aa: CASSPPGQLNTEAFF
v_call: TRBV6-5; d_call: NA; j_call: TRBJ1-2; clone_size: NA; cdr3_aa: CASSPERINYGYTF
v_call: TRBV6-5; d_call: NA; j_call: TRBJ2-2; clone_size: NA; cdr3_aa: CASSRTAGELFF
v_call: TRBV7-2; d_call: NA; j_call: TRBJ1-5; clone_size: few; cdr3_aa: CASNAQGLGQPQHF
v_call: TRBV6-6; d_call: NA; j_call: TRBJ1-6; clone_size: NA; cdr3_aa: CASISNRRARSPLHF
v_call: TRBV7-6; d_call: NA; j_call: TRBJ2-2; clone_size: NA; cdr3_aa: CASSVQASGTGELFF